This T cell receptor (beta chain) was documented in a study of PD-1 blockade in mismatch repair-deficient tumors. Of note for this clone: Its antigen is as yet unknown.

The CDR3 covers 15 residues. V gave up 6 bases and J gave up 2 bases, with 15 bases separating them. Germline CDR1 is MNHEY and CDR2 is SMNVEV (reference sequence). General study points: Tumor-resident clones, often undetectable pretreatment in blood, expanded then contracted after pembrolizumab.

The table came from immunoSEQ multiplex PCR; TCRdb's copy has only in-frame clones and leaves some out. The table includes thousands of clones, approximately 88% detected once. Regarding time point: 10-day in vitro stimulation with candidate neoantigen peptide 7. Mismatch repair deficiency was confirmed in all patients, by PCR or immunohistochemistry. Cells were stimulated roughly eleven days with each of seven ELISpot-reactive neoantigens. This clonotype was sampled from an adult with mismatch repair-deficient cancer. Sequencing was performed on cells cultured in vitro, taken from a patient treated with pembrolizumab. The chain employs TRBV27 and TRBJ2-3, with a possible D match to TRBD1 (5 bases). The CDR3 sequence is CASRWTLSSTDTQYF. Written as DNA, the CDR3 is TGTGCCAGCAGATGGACACTATCGTCCACAGATACGCAGTATTTT.